One sample yielded the 21 T cell receptor beta chains listed below, sequenced in a study of technical replicates of blood from a few donors listed by TCRdb under 2017. The library was produced with the immunoSEQ multiplex PCR assay. Sourced from immuneACCESS, this table was stored by TCRdb with only in-frame sequences that have V and J called. A share of the clones is absent; for the studies checked, an unresolved V gene accounts for under half, and the remainder has no known explanation. The sample profile shows approximately 73,000 clones; roughly 96% of them were found once. Roughly 0.33% of the sample comes from the top ten. The sequenced sample was T cells isolated from PBMCs. The receptor source for this set is a human donor in good health.

The V call is TRBV9, the J call TRBJ2-5; 7 nucleotides line up with TRBD2. Trimming cost V 0 bases and J 4 bases; bases outside gene matches: 3. CDR3 size: 14 residues. CDR1 is SGDLS, CDR2 YYNGEE, per germline. In DNA form, the CDR3 reads TGTGCCAGCAGCGTAGGGGTAGCGGGAGAGACCCAGTACTTC. Its protein is CASSVGVAGETQYF.

This chain uses TRBV10-3 with TRBJ2-1; TRBD2 aligns across 11 bases. Trimming removed 4 bases from V and 7 bases from J; junction bases left unmatched: 9. Germline V lookup: CDR1 ENHRY, CDR2 SYGVKD. The CDR3 consists of 16 residues. The CDR3: CAISVYGTSGSNEQFF. The CDR3 bases are TGTGCCATCAGTGTTTACGGGACTAGCGGATCAAATGAGCAGTTCTTC.

The V and J genes are TRBV5-1 and TRBJ1-3; 10 bases align to TRBD1. This CDR3 has 14 amino acids. Germline V CDR1 and CDR2: SGHRS, YFSETQ. The trim removed 4 bases at V and 4 bases at J, leaving 2 bases unmatched. The CDR3 loop reads CASSRGQGGNTIYF. The CDR3 nucleotides are TGCGCCAGCAGCCGGGGACAGGGGGGAAACACCATATATTTT.

The V call is TRBV6-1, the J call TRBJ2-7; D possibly corresponds to TRBD2 (6 bases). V was clipped by 8 bases and J by 0 bases, with 14 bases between them. The CDR3 runs 14 residues. Germline V gene lookup returns CDR1 MNHNS and CDR2 SASEGT. The CDR3 DNA reads as TGTGCCAGCCGGGTGGGGGGAAACTCCTACGAGCAGTACTTC. Its translation is CASRVGGNSYEQYF.

The chain joins TRBV10-3 to TRBJ2-1; 12 nucleotides line up with TRBD2. J was trimmed by 12 bases and V by 2 bases; bases with no gene match: 11. The CDR3 extends over 16 amino acids. The germline V gene encodes CDR1 ENHRY and CDR2 SYGVKD. CDR3 amino acids: CAISELILAGGPVQFF. CDR3 coding DNA: TGTGCCATCAGTGAGCTGATTCTAGCGGGAGGGCCTGTGCAGTTCTTC.

The chain combines TRBV5-5 with TRBJ1-5; TRBD1 agrees at 9 bases. The CDR3 loop spans 14 amino acids. V shed 4 bases and J 5 bases; nucleotides not matched to a gene: 4. From germline, CDR1 is SGHKS and CDR2 YYEKEE (reference sequence). CDR3 in DNA: TGTGCCAGCAGCGGGGGACAGGGTGATCAGCCCCAGCATTTT. It is translated as CASSGGQGDQPQHF.

J is TRBJ2-7 and V is TRBV5-1; 8 bases agree with TRBD2. This CDR3 has 14 residues. In germline, CDR1 is SGHRS, CDR2 YFSETQ. The J segment lost 2 bases and the V segment lost 0 bases, leaving 1 base of the junction unmatched. The CDR3 here is CASSLAAGAYEQYF. The DNA for the CDR3 is TGCGCCAGCAGCTTGGCAGCGGGAGCCTACGAGCAGTACTTC.

This rearrangement joins TRBV9 to TRBJ2-5; unclear D gene. V was pared by 4 bases and J by 5 bases, with 18 bases between. Germline CDR1 SGDLS, CDR2 YYNGEE. The CDR3 contains 15 residues. The CDR3 DNA reads as TGTGCCAGCAGCAAGCGCCCCAAGGCCGACGAGACCCAGTACTTC. Its protein product is CASSKRPKADETQYF.

The genes are TRBV29-1 and TRBJ2-3, with 7 bases matching TRBD1. Germline V gene data show CDR1 as SQVTM and CDR2 as ANQGSEA. This CDR3 has 15 amino acids. Trimming removed 7 bases from V and 3 bases from J; junction bases left unmatched: 13. CDR3: CSAAMTGIRTDTQYF. The CDR3 region has the DNA TGCAGCGCCGCTATGACAGGGATTAGGACAGATACGCAGTATTTT.

The V and J genes are TRBV7-3 and TRBJ1-2; no clear D. The CDR3 length is 13 residues. Trimming took off 6 bases at V and 5 bases at J, with 13 bases between the two ends. Germline CDR1 SGHTA, CDR2 FQGTGA. The CDR3 here is CASSPGAFYGYTF. The CDR3, as DNA: TGTGCCAGCAGTCCGGGAGCCTTTTATGGCTACACCTTC. Filled out from reference TRBV7-3 and TRBJ1-2, the complete variable domain reads GAGVSQTPSNKVTEKGKYVELRCDPISGHTALYWYRQSLGQGPEFLIYFQGTGAADDSGLPNDRFFAVRPEGSVSTLKIQRTERGDSAVYLCASSPGAFYGYTFGSGTRLTVV.

The chain carries TRBV28 and TRBJ2-7, with D unclear. CDR1 and CDR2 (germline): MDHEN, SYDVKM. V lost 6 bases and J lost 6, with 18 bases in between. The length of the CDR3 is 14 residues. CDR3 sequence: CASSPTSVVGEQYF. The CDR3 nucleotides read TGTGCCAGCAGCCCGACTTCGGTAGTTGGCGAGCAGTACTTC.

The chain carries TRBV10-1 and TRBJ2-5; 7 bases map to TRBD1. V lost 5 bases and J lost 2; bases outside the gene matches: 5. CDR1 and CDR2 from the germline V gene are WNHNN and SYGVQD (reference sequence). CDR3 length equals 14 residues. DNA of the CDR3: TGCGCCAGCAGTCAAGGGACAGAACAAGAGACCCAGTACTTC. This sequence encodes CASSQGTEQETQYF.

V usage is TRBV6-5 and J usage is TRBJ2-1, with TRBD1 as a possible D gene (6 bases). The germline V and J ends were trimmed by 5 bases and 6 bases, with 17 bases remaining between them. The CDR3 spans 15 residues. Germline CDR1 and CDR2: MNHEY and SVGAGI. The CDR3 nucleotides read TGTGCCAGCAGTAACACAGGGATCTCGCGCAATGAGCAGTTCTTC. It codes for CASSNTGISRNEQFF.

The rearrangement uses TRBV6-5 and TRBJ2-2; D unclear. Trimming took 7 bases from V and 1 from J, leaving 7 bases between them. CDR1 MNHEY and CDR2 SVGAGI come from the germline V gene. CDR3 length equals 13 residues. CDR3 region: CASTTVNTGELFF. CDR3 nucleotides: TGTGCCAGCACAACGGTGAACACCGGGGAGCTGTTTTTT.

The chain joins TRBV27 to TRBJ2-1, with TRBD2 matching 8 bases. The CDR3 spans 16 residues. V trimming: 3 bases; J trimming: 1 base; junction bases outside the gene matches: 5. Germline V CDR1 and CDR2: MNHEY, SMNVEV (reference sequence). Written as DNA, the CDR3 is TGTGCCAGCAGTTTGGGAGCGGGAGTGTCCTACAATGAGCAGTTCTTC. Protein: CASSLGAGVSYNEQFF.

The sample holds a few counts of this clone. The chain links TRBV5-6 to TRBJ1-1; D gene ambiguous. CDR1 is SGHDT, CDR2 YYEEEE, per germline. The CDR3 sequence is 11 residues long. The germline V and J ends were trimmed by 2 bases and 5 bases, with 4 bases remaining between them. CDR3 sequence reads: CASSFQTEAFF. The CDR3 DNA reads as TGTGCCAGCAGCTTTCAGACTGAAGCTTTCTTT.

This clone was seen a few times. The CDR3 here is CASSLGGANYGYTF. CDR3 DNA sequence: TGTGCCAGCAGCTTAGGGGGCGCGAACTATGGCTACACCTTC. The chain recombines TRBV7-9 with TRBJ1-2; D possibly corresponds to TRBD1 (5 bases). This CDR3 is built from 14 residues. V lost 1 base and J lost 2, with 8 bases in between. Germline-derived CDR1 and CDR2 are SEHNR and FQNEAQ (reference sequence). The full variable domain, with the rest looked up from reference TRBV7-9 and TRBJ1-2, is DTGVSQNPRHKITKRGQNVTFRCDPISEHNRLYWYRQTLGQGPEFLTYFQNEAQLEKSRLLSDRFSAERPKGSFSTLEIQRTEQGDSAMYLCASSLGGANYGYTFGSGTRLTVV.

This clone appeared a single time. The rearrangement links TRBV25-1 to TRBJ2-3, with 12 bases aligning to TRBD2. The CDR3 loop spans 14 amino acids. Germline CDR1 and CDR2: MGHDK and SYGVNS. The ends lost 7 bases at V and 3 bases at J; junction bases unmatched: 2. Here the CDR3 DNA reads TGTGCCAGCACTCTAGCGGGAGGGACAGATACGCAGTATTTT. It yields the protein CASTLAGGTDTQYF.

This clone occurred once. The rearrangement links TRBV19 to TRBJ1-2, with D unresolved. Germline CDR1 reads LNHDA; CDR2 reads SQIVND (reference sequence). V was cut by 5 bases and J by 3 bases, with 19 bases left in between. CDR3 size: 16 residues. This CDR3 is CASSPEGELKYYGYTF. CDR3 nucleotides: TGTGCCAGTAGTCCGGAAGGAGAACTCAAATACTATGGCTACACCTTC.

The chain joins TRBV9 to TRBJ2-1; possible D gene TRBD2, 5 bases. The CDR3 runs to 13 residues. Germline V gene lookup returns CDR1 SGDLS and CDR2 YYNGEE. Trimming pared 0 bases from V and 9 bases from J, leaving 10 bases between. CDR3 DNA sequence: TGTGCCAGCAGCGTAGGCCTAGCTAGTGAGCAGTTCTTC. Amino acid sequence: CASSVGLASEQFF.

This clone has only one observation. This chain links TRBV2 with TRBJ2-3; D is unclear. V was clipped by 0 bases and J by 0 bases, with 7 bases between them. CDR1 and CDR2 from the germline V gene are SNHLY and FYNNEI. The CDR3 is made up of 15 amino acids. CDR3 amino acids: CASSEATFSTDTQYF. The CDR3 nucleotides are TGTGCCAGCAGTGAAGCCACTTTTAGCACAGATACGCAGTATTTT. The variable domain in full, with the rest retrieved from reference TRBV2 and TRBJ2-3, is EPEVTQTPSHQVTQMGQEVILRCVPISNHLYFYWYRQILGQKVEFLVSFYNNEISEKSEIFDDQFSVERPDGSNFTLKIRSTKLEDSAMYFCASSEATFSTDTQYFGPGTRLTVL.